This T cell receptor (beta chain) was sequenced during a study of a mutant IDH1 vaccine in newly diagnosed glioma. Turning to the study itself: Before enrollment, patients got radiotherapy alone, temozolomide alone, or mostly the combination. General study points: Apparently unrelated to pseudoprogression were changes in the top peripheral T cell clonotypes.

With regard to this clone: Its antigen is unknown.

Time point denoted: week 47, end of study. Each dose of the vaccine consisted of 300 ug of mutant IDH1 20-mer peptide, with topical imiquimod. Eight vaccinations were given in weeks 1, 3, 5, 7, 11, 15, 19 and 23. Every donor had a new WHO grade 3 or 4 astrocytoma that was IDH1-mutant, with loss of nuclear ATRX. The CDR3 is 14 amino acids. Germline V gene lookup returns CDR1 WSHSY and CDR2 SAAADI. The trim removed 10 bases at V and 8 bases at J, leaving 11 bases unmatched. Profiled with immunoSEQ multiplex PCR; TCRdb holds only in-frame clones, not every one. The table shows roughly 46,000 clones, with 65% to 85% occurring only once.

This clonotype was obtained from a woman under 40 with glioma. Some clones in this sample may be carry-over from other donors' samples. The chain couples TRBV10-2 to TRBJ2-1; 10 bases line up with TRBD1. The sequences come from PBMCs, collected from a glioma patient whose treatment included an IDH1 peptide vaccine. The CDR3 coding sequence is TGCGCCACACAAACCGGGACAGGGGAACATGAGCAGTTCTTC. Translated, it gives CATQTGTGEHEQFF.